Below, 20 T cell receptor beta chains from the same sample are listed, as sequenced in a study of T cell responses to AZD1222 COVID-19 vaccine listed by TCRdb under 2021. The library was prepared using the immunoSEQ multiplex PCR assay. Not all clones reach the TCRdb copy of this immuneACCESS table, which keeps in-frame sequences only. Checked studies attribute under half of the gap to unresolved V genes and leave the rest unexplained. This sample lists fewer than 150,000 clones; 80% to 90% were detected once. The top ten clones comprise 9.5% of the sample. Per the publication, the time point label means: about 28 days (+/-7) after the second vaccine dose. Sequenced material: peripheral blood, taken 28 days after the second AZD1222 dose. Receptors originate from an adult who received the AZD1222 COVID-19 vaccine.

This clone was seen more than once but under ten times. V and J are TRBV4-1 and TRBJ1-6, with TRBD1 matching over 8 bases. The germline CDR1 and CDR2 sequences are MGHRA and YSYEKL. The CDR3 is made up of 16 amino acids. V gave up 3 bases and J gave up 7 bases; unmatched junction bases: 8. The CDR3 reads CASSQTGTGKNSPLHF. The CDR3 DNA follows: TGCGCCAGCAGCCAGACCGGGACAGGAAAAAATTCACCCCTCCACTTT.

The chain recombines TRBV23-1 with TRBJ2-1; D is unclear. TRBV23-1 is noted as an ORF with a role that remains uncertain. The CDR3 has 14 residues. Trimming removed 0 bases from V and 6 bases from J, with 9 bases in between. CDR3 DNA: TGCGCCAGCAGTCAATCGCTCAAGGGCAATGAGCAGTTCTTC. Translated, it gives CASSQSLKGNEQFF.

The CDR3: CASRLYRGSGANVLTF. The CDR3 bases are TGTGCCAGCAGGTTATACCGAGGGTCTGGGGCCAACGTCCTGACTTTC. The rearrangement uses TRBV7-9 and TRBJ2-6, with D possibly TRBD2 on 5 matching bases. V was trimmed by 6 bases and J by 1 base, leaving 13 bases between them. Germline CDR1 SEHNR, CDR2 FQNEAQ (reference sequence). This CDR3 is 16 amino acids long.

This clone was seen only once. The chain joins TRBV4-1 to TRBJ2-3; TRBD2 matches 8 bases. The CDR3 has 16 residues. CDR1 MGHRA and CDR2 YSYEKL come from the germline V gene. Losses at the gene ends were 3 bases for V and 0 bases for J; bases not matched to a gene: 5. CDR3 sequence (DNA): TGCGCCAGCAGCCACCTAGCGGGCGGTAGCACAGATACGCAGTATTTT. Translated, it gives CASSHLAGGSTDTQYF.

The chain carries TRBV6-5 and TRBJ1-1; D gene ambiguous. This CDR3 spans 13 amino acids. Germline-derived CDR1 and CDR2 are MNHEY and SVGAGI. V lost 5 bases, J lost 1 base, and 8 bases lay in between. As DNA, the CDR3 is TGTGCCAGCAGTCGTCAGACGAACACTGAAGCTTTCTTT. It specifies CASSRQTNTEAFF.

Points on this clone: At the DNA level, this CDR3 is encoded by other sequences in the same sample as well. The CDR3 bases are TGTGCCATCAGTGAGTCAGGACAGGGTTACAATGAGCAGTTCTTC. It translates to CAISESGQGYNEQFF. The genes are TRBV10-3 and TRBJ2-1; 8 nucleotides align to TRBD1. V shed 0 bases, J shed 4 bases, and the junction held 2 bases outside the gene matches. The CDR3 loop spans 15 amino acids. Per germline, CDR1 ENHRY and CDR2 SYGVKD.

The gene calls are TRBV7-9 and TRBJ1-2; a possible D gene is TRBD1 (6 bases). CDR3 size: 16 residues. V was trimmed by 1 base and J by 4 bases, leaving 16 bases between them. The V gene's germline CDR1 is SEHNR and CDR2 FQNEAQ (reference sequence). The CDR3 DNA reads as TGTGCCAGCAGCTTAGGAAGTGGGGGGCTTATCTATGGCTACACCTTC. Translated, it gives CASSLGSGGLIYGYTF.

The chain carries TRBV6-5 and TRBJ1-5; a weak D match, TRBD1 (5 bases). CDR1 MNHEY and CDR2 SVGAGI come from the germline V gene. V was pared by 5 bases and J by 3 bases, with 11 bases between. CDR3 length: 14 residues. The CDR3 bases are TGTGCCAGCAGTCTAATGGGGCTCAATCAGCCCCAGCATTTT. Its translation is CASSLMGLNQPQHF.

This chain connects TRBV6-2 or TRBV6-3 to TRBJ2-7, with D uncertain. Trimming shortened V by 5 bases and J by 6 bases, and 17 bases separated the two germline ends. CDR3 size: 14 residues. Germline V gene lookup returns CDR1 MNHEY and CDR2 SVGEGT. This CDR3 is CASSLKEETTEQYF. The CDR3 bases are TGTGCCAGCAGTCTTAAGGAAGAGACGACCGAGCAGTACTTC.

The V call is TRBV15, the J call TRBJ2-5, with TRBD1 matching over 7 bases. This CDR3 spans 16 amino acids. Trimming took 8 bases from V and 5 from J; bases not matched to a gene: 17. Germline V gene data show CDR1 as LNHNV and CDR2 as YYDKDF (reference sequence). The CDR3 sequence is CATAMARQGPFETQYF. DNA for the CDR3: TGTGCCACCGCCATGGCGAGACAGGGCCCTTTCGAGACCCAGTACTTC.

This clone has just one count. The chain joins TRBV7-8 to TRBJ2-1; D is possibly TRBD1 (6 bases). Deletions cut 5 bases from V and 5 bases from J, with 16 bases between. Germline loops: CDR1 SGHVS, CDR2 FQNEAQ. This CDR3 comprises 15 residues. CDR3 residues: CASSQAYRVDNEQFF. CDR3 bases: TGTGCCAGCAGCCAAGCCTACAGGGTAGACAATGAGCAGTTCTTC.

This clone appeared once. The rearrangement links TRBV20-1 to TRBJ2-3, with 10 bases identical to TRBD2. CDR3 size: 13 residues. Trimming cost V 3 bases and J 5 bases; bases outside gene matches: 2. CDR1 is DFQATT and CDR2 is SNEGSKA in the germline V gene (reference sequence). The CDR3: CSASSGGLDTQYF. As DNA, the CDR3 is TGCAGTGCTAGTAGCGGGGGGTTAGATACGCAGTATTTT.

Here the CDR3 reads CAISESTVRRVGDYGYTF. CDR3 coding DNA: TGTGCCATCAGTGAGTCGACCGTCCGAAGGGTTGGAGACTATGGCTACACCTTC. The chain recombines TRBV10-3 with TRBJ1-2, with no clear D. V lost 0 bases and J 3 bases, leaving 20 bases between the germline ends. Per the germline V gene, CDR1 is ENHRY and CDR2 is SYGVKD. The length of the CDR3 is 18 residues.

This rearrangement joins TRBV11-3 to TRBJ2-2; the D is unclear. Looked up from germline, CDR1 is SGHNT and CDR2 is YENEEA. The CDR3 length is 11 residues. V was trimmed by 3 bases and J by 7 bases, leaving 3 bases between them. This CDR3 is CASSFNGELFF. CDR3 DNA: TGTGCCAGCAGCTTTAACGGGGAGCTGTTTTTT.

This chain joins TRBV10-3 and TRBJ1-1, with 12 bases lining up with TRBD1. This CDR3 region has 15 residues. Per germline, CDR1 ENHRY and CDR2 SYGVKD. The trim removed 6 bases at V and 2 bases at J, leaving 4 bases unmatched. CDR3 sequence (DNA): TGTGCCATCAGAGGGACAGGGGGCCCAAACACTGAAGCTTTCTTT. It is translated as CAIRGTGGPNTEAFF.

The chain joins TRBV27 to TRBJ2-7, with D perhaps assigned TRBD1 or TRBD2 (5 bases each). Germline-derived CDR1 and CDR2 are MNHEY and SMNVEV (reference sequence). The CDR3 contains 12 residues. V was trimmed by 10 bases and J by 5 bases, leaving 15 bases between them. Here the CDR3 DNA reads TGTGCCATCAGGGACCGAGCCCACGAGCAGTACTTC. As protein: CAIRDRAHEQYF.

The chain joins TRBV6-2 or TRBV6-3 to TRBJ1-1, with no clear D. The CDR3 extends over 12 amino acids. Per germline, CDR1 MNHEY and CDR2 SVGEGT. V was cut by 6 bases and J by 5 bases, with 10 bases left in between. The CDR3 sequence is CASSRLRTEAFF. CDR3 bases: TGTGCCAGCAGCAGACTGAGGACTGAAGCTTTCTTT.

J is TRBJ1-2 and V is TRBV11-1, with D perhaps matching TRBD1 (5 bases). The germline gives CDR1 SGHAT, CDR2 FQDESV (reference sequence). This CDR3 has 14 residues. V was pared by 4 bases and J by 4 bases, with 13 bases between. Here the CDR3 DNA reads TGTGCCAGCAGCTCTTACCAGGGAGCCTATGGCTACACCTTC. This sequence encodes CASSSYQGAYGYTF.

The rearrangement links TRBV7-2 to TRBJ2-5; the D gene is possibly TRBD2 (6 bases). V lost 5 bases to trimming and J lost 1 base, with 8 bases between them. This CDR3 has 13 amino acids. Germline loops: CDR1 SGHTA, CDR2 FQGNSA. CDR3 DNA: TGTGCCAGCAGCCGGGGGATCCAAGAGACCCAGTACTTC. It is translated as CASSRGIQETQYF.

This chain uses TRBV18 with TRBJ1-1; 10 nucleotides agree with TRBD1. Germline V gene lookup returns CDR1 KGHSH and CDR2 LQKENI. V shed 3 bases and J 14 bases; nucleotides not matched to a gene: 9. The CDR3 length is 13 residues. Here the CDR3 reads CASSPAARTGGFF. The CDR3 nucleotides are TGTGCCAGCTCACCGGCCGCAAGGACAGGGGGATTCTTT.